This T cell receptor (beta chain) was profiled in a study of T cells after yellow fever vaccination. Regarding the study as a whole: A secondary response was less intense yet reached its peak sooner, at day 5 versus 15. There was a possibility that FACS-sorted repertoires contained abundant clonotypes contaminating from the bulk population. The booster response re-showed most primary clones: approximately 97% CD4, more than 70% CD8.

At least ten counts were recorded for this clonotype. Its target is not known. TCRdb used MiXCR to reprocess the 5' RACE reads, holding one entry per CDR3 protein. The sample consists of about 220,000 distinct CDR3 sequences, about 7% of them appearing once. With 1 base removed from V and 3 bases from J, the gap between germline ends came to 6 bases. The CDR3 loop spans 13 amino acids. Germline V gives CDR1 SEHNR, CDR2 FQNEAQ (reference sequence). The receptor comes from a young man who received the YFV17D yellow fever vaccine. J is TRBJ1-1 and V is TRBV7-9, with D uncertain. The sequenced sample was CD4+ T cells sorted from PBMCs, obtained on the day of the yellow fever booster vaccination. CDR3 region: CASSLVGDTEAFF. The CDR3 DNA follows: TGTGCCAGCAGCTTAGTAGGTGACACTGAAGCTTTCTTT.